Below are 7 T cell receptor beta chains sequenced from a single sample in a study of CD4 T cells in relation to SARS-CoV-2 and coronaviruses. TCRdb's table, derived via immunoSEQ multiplex PCR, lists solely in-frame clones and lacks some. The sample yields some 25,000 clones, more than 60% seen once. The antigens of these receptors remain unknown. CD4+ T cells from unexposed donors were obtained before the COVID-19 pandemic (2011-2018). CD4+ T cells were isolated from the cells after 10 days of culture. Sequences were obtained from CD4+ T cells from PBMCs, cultured in vitro. These TCRs come from a human donor in good health.

The gene calls are TRBV9 and TRBJ1-2, with D unresolved. Germline CDR1 reads SGDLS; CDR2 reads YYNGEE. This CDR3 region has 13 residues. V lost 4 bases and J lost 5, with 12 bases in between. In DNA, the CDR3 is TGTGCCAGCAGCCAAGAAGGAGGGTATGGCTACACCTTC. It codes for CASSQEGGYGYTF.

The chain combines TRBV21-1 with TRBJ1-2; the table's D call, TRBD1, was not checked against the DNA. TRBV21-1 is labeled a pseudogene. The CDR3 covers 18 residues. CDR3 in DNA: TGTGCCAGCAGCATCTTCCGGGACAGGGGTTGCGTAACTGGTGGCTACACCTTC. It encodes CASSIFRDRGCVTGGYTF.

The chain couples TRBV4-3 to TRBJ2-6; D is ambiguous. Deletions cut 4 bases from V and 0 bases from J, with 10 bases between. Germline V lookup: CDR1 LGHNA, CDR2 YSLEER. CDR3 length equals 16 residues. The CDR3 loop reads CASSRRLISGANVLTF. In DNA, the CDR3 is TGCGCCAGCAGCCGTCGGTTGATCTCTGGGGCCAACGTCCTGACTTTC.

The CDR3 bases are TGTGCCAGCTCACCCAGTTCAGGTACCCAAGAGACCCAGTACTTC. Protein: CASSPSSGTQETQYF. The V gene is TRBV18, the J gene TRBJ2-5, with D unresolved. Germline CDR1 reads KGHSH; CDR2 reads LQKENI. Trimming cost V 3 bases and J 1 base, with 12 bases left between them. The CDR3 has 15 amino acids.

This clone was counted once. The CDR3 region has the DNA TGTGCCAGCAGCCAAGAGACTAGCAGGGATACGCAGTATTTT. Translated: CASSQETSRDTQYF. The chain couples TRBV3-1 (or the pseudogene TRBV3-2) to TRBJ2-3; TRBD2 agrees at 7 bases. V dropped 0 bases and J dropped 6; count of bases not matched to a gene: 3. CDR1 LGHDT and CDR2 YNNKEL come from the germline V gene (reference sequence). The CDR3 loop spans 14 amino acids.

J is TRBJ2-1 and V is TRBV12-3 or TRBV12-4; D is unclear. V was cut by 2 bases and J by 5 bases, with 4 bases left in between. CDR3 length: 12 amino acids. In DNA form, the CDR3 reads TGTGCCAGCAGTTTACAGAACAATGAGCAGTTCTTC. This translates into CASSLQNNEQFF.

The chain has TRBV3-1 (or the pseudogene TRBV3-2) and TRBJ2-1; TRBD2 matches 7 bases. This CDR3 spans 17 amino acids. J was trimmed by 6 bases and V by 1 base; bases with no gene match: 12. Germline loops: CDR1 LGHDT, CDR2 YNNKEL (reference sequence). The CDR3 sequence: CASSQVFEFRGGNEQFF. CDR3 in DNA: TGTGCCAGCAGCCAAGTCTTCGAGTTTCGCGGGGGCAATGAGCAGTTCTTC.